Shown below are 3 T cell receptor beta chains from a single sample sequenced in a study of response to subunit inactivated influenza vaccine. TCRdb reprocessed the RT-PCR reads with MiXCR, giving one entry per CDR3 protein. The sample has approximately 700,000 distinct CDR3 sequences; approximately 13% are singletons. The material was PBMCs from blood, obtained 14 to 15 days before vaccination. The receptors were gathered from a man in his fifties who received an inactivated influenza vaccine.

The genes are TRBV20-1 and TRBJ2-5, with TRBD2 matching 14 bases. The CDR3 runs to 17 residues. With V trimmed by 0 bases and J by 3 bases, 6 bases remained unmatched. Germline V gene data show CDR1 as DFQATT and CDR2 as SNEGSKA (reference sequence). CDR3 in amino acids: CSARDGSTSGREETQYF. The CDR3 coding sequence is TGCAGTGCTAGAGACGGGTCGACTAGCGGGAGGGAAGAGACCCAGTACTTC.

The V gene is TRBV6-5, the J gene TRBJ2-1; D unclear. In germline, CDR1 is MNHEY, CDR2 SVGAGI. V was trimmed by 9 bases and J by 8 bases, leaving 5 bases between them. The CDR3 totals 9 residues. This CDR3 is CARVDEQFF. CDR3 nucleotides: TGTGCCAGAGTGGATGAGCAGTTCTTC.

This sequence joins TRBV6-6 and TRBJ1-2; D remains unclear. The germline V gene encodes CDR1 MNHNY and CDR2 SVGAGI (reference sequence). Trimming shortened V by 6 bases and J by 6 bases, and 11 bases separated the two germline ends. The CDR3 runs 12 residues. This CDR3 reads CASSQREDGYTF. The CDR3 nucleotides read TGTGCCAGCAGCCAAAGAGAGGATGGCTACACCTTC.